The rows below give T cell receptor beta chains drawn from one sample of a study of T cell changes during pregnancy in multiple sclerosis. TCRdb's table, derived via immunoSEQ multiplex PCR, lists solely in-frame clones and lacks some. The sample lists tens of thousands of clones; around 93% were seen once. Material: CD8+ T cells from peripheral blood mononuclear cells, obtained in the third trimester of pregnancy. These receptors were obtained from a female donor with multiple sclerosis, enrolled in a pregnancy study. Each CDR3 is given with its conserved first and last residue. D genes are given only for firm matches. Clone size is given for some rows only: seen once, a few or many times, or a class if the clone is expanded.

j_gene | abundance | d_gene | v_gene | CDR3nt | CDR3aa
TRBJ2-5 | . | TRBD2 | TRBV5-4 | TGTGCCAGCGGGCGGGGGGACCAAGAGACCCAGTACTTC | CASGRGDQETQYF
TRBJ1-2 | few | . | TRBV11-2 | TGTGCCAGCAGCCCCCACCCTTACCTACGGAGAAGCTATGGCTACACCTTC | CASSPHPYLRRSYGYTF
TRBJ1-1 | . | . | TRBV10-3 | TGTGCCATCAGTGAGTCAACAGGGATGAACACTGAAGCTTTCTTT | CAISESTGMNTEAFF
TRBJ1-5 | . | TRBD1 | TRBV5-1 | TGCGCCAGCAGCTTGGTACGGACAGGGCTCAATCAGCCCCAGCATTTT | CASSLVRTGLNQPQHF
TRBJ2-7 | . | . | TRBV7-3 | TGTGCCAGCAGCCTGGCCGGGGGTAGCTCCTACGAGCAGTACTTC | CASSLAGGSSYEQYF
TRBJ2-5 | . | . | TRBV4-1 | TGCGCCAGCAGCCCTGCGGGGGGACAGGAGACCCAGTACTTC | CASSPAGGQETQYF
TRBJ2-5 | . | . | TRBV15 | TGTGCCAACCGAGGGTGGGAGTACCAAGAGACCCAGTACTTC | CANRGWEYQETQYF
TRBJ2-3 | . | . | TRBV27 | TGTGCCAGCAGTTTGGGAGCGGATACAGATACGCAGTATTTT | CASSLGADTDTQYF
TRBJ2-3 | . | TRBD1 | TRBV28 | TGTGCCAGCAGTTTGGGGCAGGGGGCAGATACGCAGTATTTT | CASSLGQGADTQYF
TRBJ1-1 | once | . | TRBV7-9 | TGTGCCAGCAGCCCATTTAACACTGAAGCTTTCTTT | CASSPFNTEAFF
TRBJ1-5 | once | . | TRBV15 | TGTGCCACCAGCAGAGGACAGCCCAATCAGCCCCAGCATTTT | CATSRGQPNQPQHF
TRBJ2-7 | . | . | TRBV7-9 | TGTGCCAGCAGCTTAGACGGGGGATATTACGAGCAGTACTTC | CASSLDGGYYEQYF
TRBJ2-2 | few | . | TRBV6-5 | TGTGCCACCTTTAGCGGCACCGGGGAGCTGTTTTTT | CATFSGTGELFF
TRBJ1-3 | . | TRBD1 | TRBV19 | TGTGCCAGTCGACAGGGGGGTGGAAACACCATATATTTT | CASRQGGGNTIYF
TRBJ2-1 | . | . | TRBV27 | TGTGCCAGCAGTTTATCGATACTGCCGGGATCGGGAAATGAGCAGTTCTTC | CASSLSILPGSGNEQFF
TRBJ2-6 | . | TRBD2 | TRBV4-1 | TGCGCCAGCAGCCAAGTGGGGGGGTCTGGGGCCAACGTCCTGACTTTC | CASSQVGGSGANVLTF
TRBJ2-7 | . | TRBD1 | TRBV7-9 | TGTGCCAGCAGAGGACAGGGCCCCGAGCAGTACTTC | CASRGQGPEQYF
TRBJ2-5 | . | . | TRBV9 | TGTGCCAGCAGCGTAGCTATACGGGGTAAAGAGACCCAGTACTTC | CASSVAIRGKETQYF
TRBJ2-1 | . | TRBD2 | TRBV15 | TGTGCCACCAGCGGAGCGGGAGATTACAATGAGCAGTTCTTC | CATSGAGDYNEQFF
TRBJ2-1 | . | TRBD2 | TRBV5-1 | TGCGCCAGCAGCTTTCCGGGGAGGGAGTACAATGAGCAGTTCTTC | CASSFPGREYNEQFF
TRBJ2-7 | . | TRBD1 | TRBV5-5 | TGTGCCAGCAGCTTGAGTCTGGGACAGGGAACCTACGAGCAGTACTTC | CASSLSLGQGTYEQYF
TRBJ2-7 | . | TRBD2 | TRBV27 | TGTGCCAGCACGCCAGCGGGAGGGCCAGGTTACGAGCAGTACTTC | CASTPAGGPGYEQYF
TRBJ2-2 | . | . | TRBV7-3 | TGTGCCAGCAGCCCACAGGTCCCGCCGAACACCGGGGAGCTGTTTTTT | CASSPQVPPNTGELFF
TRBJ2-1 | once | . | TRBV27 | TGTGCCAGCAGTGCCACAGTACTGTACAATGAGCAGTTCTTC | CASSATVLYNEQFF
TRBJ1-1 | . | TRBD1 | TRBV27 | TGTGCCAGCAGTCCACGGGACAGGGCCGGGTCTGAAGCTTTCTTT | CASSPRDRAGSEAFF
TRBJ2-7 | once | TRBD2 | TRBV6-6 | TGTGCCAGCAGGCCGGGACTAGACCCCTACGAGCAGTACTTC | CASRPGLDPYEQYF
TRBJ1-2 | . | . | TRBV11-2 | TGTGCCAGCAGCGAAACCCGTAAGGAGGGCTACACCTTC | CASSETRKEGYTF
TRBJ1-5 | . | . | TRBV6-1 | TGTGCCAGCAGTGCGGACACCCTTGGGAATCAGCCCCAGCATTTT | CASSADTLGNQPQHF
TRBJ2-7 | . | TRBD1 | TRBV9 | TGTGCCAGCAGCGCCGGGACAGGGGGCCCCTACGAGCAGTACTTC | CASSAGTGGPYEQYF
TRBJ2-5 | . | . | TRBV5-5 | TGTGCCAGCAGCTTTCGAGAATGGGACAATAGAGAGACCCAGTACTTC | CASSFREWDNRETQYF
TRBJ1-1 | . | . | TRBV25-1 | TGTGCCACCCGGGACATTGAAGCTTTCTTT | CATRDIEAFF
TRBJ2-3 | . | . | TRBV28 | TGTGCCAGCAATAGAGGGGGGGCCGATACGCAGTATTTT | CASNRGGADTQYF
TRBJ2-5 | . | . | TRBV25-1 | TGTGCCAGCAGACAGGCCGCAGAGACCCAGTACTTC | CASRQAAETQYF
TRBJ2-2 | . | . | TRBV2 | TGTGCCAGCAGGATGGGCTTCACGGGAACCGGGGAGCTGTTTTTT | CASRMGFTGTGELFF
TRBJ2-7 | . | TRBD2 | TRBV27 | TGTGCCAGCAGCGAGGTGGGGGGGATCGACGAGCAGTACTTC | CASSEVGGIDEQYF
TRBJ2-1 | . | TRBD2 | TRBV4-1 | TGCGCCAGCAGCCAAGCAGCGGGCGGGAGCTCCTACAATGAGCAGTTCTTC | CASSQAAGGSSYNEQFF
TRBJ2-1 | . | . | TRBV4-3 | TGCGCCAGCAGCCAAGACAGTCTCTCCTACAATGAGCAGTTCTTC | CASSQDSLSYNEQFF
TRBJ2-7 | . | TRBD2 | TRBV29-1 | TGCAGCGTTCGGACTAGCGCCCATCCCTACGAGCAGTACTTC | CSVRTSAHPYEQYF
TRBJ2-7 | . | TRBD1 | TRBV13 | TGTGCCAGCAGCTTAGCCGGGCAGGGGGCGTGGGAGCAGTACTTC | CASSLAGQGAWEQYF
TRBJ2-7 | . | TRBD2 | TRBV9 | TGTGCCAGCAGCGTAGATCCCACTAGCGGGAGTTCCTACGAGCAGTACTTC | CASSVDPTSGSSYEQYF
TRBJ2-2 | . | TRBD2 | TRBV10-1 | TGCGCCAGCAGTGAGTCGGTTTTGCGGGAGGGCCCTCATGGCACCGGGGAGCTGTTTTTT | CASSESVLREGPHGTGELFF
TRBJ1-2 | . | TRBD1 | TRBV27 | TGTGCCAGCGGCCGGACAGGCTATGGCTACACCTTC | CASGRTGYGYTF
TRBJ1-2 | . | . | TRBV5-4 | TGTGCCAGCAGCTTGGAGGTCGGAGGTTCTAACTATGGCTACACCTTC | CASSLEVGGSNYGYTF
TRBJ2-1 | . | TRBD2 | TRBV6-1 | TGTGCCAGCACCCTGGGACTAGCGGGGGGAGGGAAGCAGTTCTTC | CASTLGLAGGGKQFF
TRBJ1-1 | . | TRBD1 | TRBV27 | TGTGCCAGCAGTTCGACAGGGCTCAGCACTGAAGCTTTCTTT | CASSSTGLSTEAFF
TRBJ1-2 | . | . | TRBV27 | TGTGCCAGCAGTCGCGGCGGTACTAACTATGGCTACACCTTC | CASSRGGTNYGYTF